Each of the 26 T cell receptor beta chains below was sequenced from the same sample in a study of CD8+CD57+ T cells in acquired aplastic anemia. Researchers used genomic DNA as the template to profile TCR beta VDJ and CDR3. TCRdb reprocessed the reads via MiXCR and lists one record per CDR3 protein. The sample includes under 350,000 distinct CDR3 sequences, roughly 61% of them seen just once. CD8+CD57+ cell expansion, shown by flow cytometry, had occurred in the patients selected for sequencing. Input material: sorted CD4+, CD8+, or CD8+CD57+ T cells (not recorded which) from PBMCs. Receptor source: a human donor with aplastic anemia.

The chain joins TRBV7-2 to TRBJ2-3; unclear D gene. Germline-derived CDR1 and CDR2 are SGHTA and FQGNSA. V was shortened by 3 bases and J by 2 bases, with 6 bases between the two germline ends. This CDR3 has 13 residues. CDR3 region: CASSFVSTDTQYF. The DNA of the CDR3 is TGTGCCAGCAGCTTCGTCTCCACAGATACGCAGTATTTT.

This sequence joins TRBV5-6 and TRBJ1-2; D gene uncertain. V lost 0 bases and J 0 bases, leaving 15 bases between the germline ends. The CDR3 spans 17 residues. Germline lookup yields CDR1 SGHDT and CDR2 YYEEEE. The CDR3 spells CASSLVVPSQSNYGYTF. DNA of the CDR3: TGTGCCAGCAGCTTGGTTGTTCCGAGCCAATCTAACTATGGCTACACCTTC.

The genes are TRBV7-6 and TRBJ1-1; D gene ambiguous. The CDR3 is 14 amino acids. The germline V and J ends were trimmed by 1 base and 5 bases, with 11 bases remaining between them. CDR1 is SGHVS, CDR2 FNYEAQ, per germline. The chain's CDR3 is CASSLGFGRTEAFF. CDR3 in DNA: TGTGCCAGCAGCTTAGGATTCGGGAGAACTGAAGCTTTCTTT.

This clonotype was seen many times. This rearrangement joins TRBV6-5 to TRBJ1-6; the D is unclear. Trimming stripped 0 bases from V and 9 bases from J, with 21 bases between. The CDR3 length is 18 residues. Germline-derived CDR1 and CDR2 are MNHEY and SVGAGI. CDR3 in amino acids: CASSYSVLSDSSISPLHF. As DNA, the CDR3 is TGTGCCAGCAGTTACTCTGTCTTGTCCGACTCATCAATTTCACCCCTCCACTTT.

The chain couples TRBV7-9 to TRBJ2-1, with a weak D call TRBD2 (6 bases). This CDR3 is 14 amino acids long. Trimming pared 1 base from V and 8 bases from J, leaving 12 bases between. Germline V gives CDR1 SEHNR, CDR2 FQNEAQ (reference sequence). The CDR3 reads CASSLGQPGDEQFF. The CDR3 bases are TGTGCCAGCAGCTTAGGACAGCCGGGGGATGAGCAGTTCTTC.

The chain carries TRBV20-1 and TRBJ1-2, with a tentative D call TRBD1 (6 bases). The germline V gene has CDR1 DFQATT and CDR2 SNEGSKA (reference sequence). This CDR3 comprises 13 residues. V was trimmed by 4 bases and J by 8 bases, leaving 17 bases between them. CDR3 coding DNA: TGCAGTGCTATTGACCTCAGGGGTAGGGGCTACACCTTC. It yields the protein CSAIDLRGRGYTF.

Worth noting for this clonotype: Likely a read error: the CDR3 ends without its conserved phenylalanine or tryptophan. The V call is TRBV5-1, the J call TRBJ1-2; unclear D gene. CDR1 and CDR2 (germline): SGHRS, YFSETQ. Trimming removed 4 bases from V and 0 bases from J, with 7 bases in between. The CDR3 runs to 13 residues. The CDR3 bases are TGCGCCAGCAGCGAGGGAACTAACTATGGCTACACCTCC. This translates into CASSEGTNYGYTS.

In this sample, this clonotype turned up many times. The V and J genes are TRBV6-2 or TRBV6-3 and TRBJ2-2; D not certain. Trimming pared 6 bases from V and 2 bases from J, leaving 7 bases between. Looked up from germline, CDR1 is MNHEY and CDR2 is SVGEGT. CDR3 size: 13 residues. The CDR3 region has the DNA TGTGCCAGCAGGCCCGTTAACACCGGGGAGCTGTTTTTT. Amino acids: CASRPVNTGELFF.

This chain uses TRBV7-6 with TRBJ2-6; perhaps TRBD1 as D (5 bases). The CDR3 extends over 18 amino acids. V was clipped by 5 bases and J by 0 bases, with 17 bases between them. Germline V gene lookup returns CDR1 SGHVS and CDR2 FNYEAQ. The CDR3 loop reads CASSRDSYPFSGANVLTF. The CDR3 DNA sequence: TGTGCCAGCAGCCGAGACAGCTACCCGTTCTCTGGGGCCAACGTCCTGACTTTC.

This clonotype was counted between two and nine times. The V gene is TRBV3-1, the J gene TRBJ1-3; 9 nucleotides line up with TRBD1. The germline V gene has CDR1 LGHDT and CDR2 YNNKEL (reference sequence). The ends lost 3 bases at V and 0 bases at J; junction bases unmatched: 3. The CDR3 is 16 residues long. The CDR3 region is CASSQDRGPSGNTIYF. CDR3 sequence (DNA): TGTGCCAGCAGCCAGGACAGGGGCCCCTCTGGAAACACCATATATTTT.

V is TRBV12-3 or TRBV12-4 and J is TRBJ2-7; D remains unclear. CDR3 length: 12 amino acids. The V and J ends lost 1 base and 5 bases respectively, with 6 bases between them. The CDR3 nucleotides are TGTGCCAGCAGTTTAGAAATTAACGAGCAGTACTTC. Translation: CASSLEINEQYF.

The CDR3 bases are TGTGCCATCAGTGGACTAGCGGGAGTTCGCTACGAGCAGTACTTC. Amino acid sequence: CAISGLAGVRYEQYF. V is TRBV10-3 and J is TRBJ2-7; 12 bases line up with TRBD2. Germline lookup yields CDR1 ENHRY and CDR2 SYGVKD. J lost 3 bases, V lost 4 bases, and 4 bases had no gene match. The CDR3 runs 15 residues.

Ten or more counts support this clonotype. CDR3 protein: CSVGRAESDTQYF. CDR3 nucleotide sequence: TGCAGCGTTGGGAGAGCGGAGTCAGATACGCAGTATTTT. The chain links TRBV29-1 to TRBJ2-3; D is perhaps TRBD2 (5 bases). The CDR3 spans 13 residues. Germline-derived CDR1 and CDR2 are SQVTM and ANQGSEA. Trimming removed 4 bases from V and 4 bases from J, with 12 bases in between.

V usage is TRBV5-1 and J usage is TRBJ2-5; TRBD1 matches at 9 bases. Germline trimming cut 6 bases from V and 5 bases from J; bases unmatched to any gene: 5. This CDR3 is built from 13 residues. CDR1 and CDR2 (germline): SGHRS, YFSETQ. The CDR3 DNA reads as TGCGCCAGCACCGGGACAGGGTGGGAGACCCAGTACTTC. Its translation: CASTGTGWETQYF.

The gene calls are TRBV20-1 and TRBJ1-5, with 9 bases identical to TRBD1. With V trimmed by 4 bases and J by 7 bases, 5 bases remained unmatched. This CDR3 comprises 13 residues. Germline V gene data show CDR1 as DFQATT and CDR2 as SNEGSKA (reference sequence). The CDR3: CSAIQGAEQPQHF. The CDR3 DNA follows: TGCAGTGCTATACAGGGGGCGGAACAGCCCCAGCATTTT.

The V call is TRBV7-6, the J call TRBJ1-2; TRBD1 might be the D (5 bases). CDR3 length: 14 residues. Deletions cut 2 bases from V and 6 bases from J, with 13 bases between. The germline CDR1 and CDR2 sequences are SGHVS and FNYEAQ. In DNA, the CDR3 is TGTGCCAGCAGCTTAACCAGGGAGGGAAATGGCTACACCTTC. This gives the protein CASSLTREGNGYTF.

The genes are TRBV10-3 and TRBJ1-2; no reliable D call. The CDR3 contains 14 residues. The V gene lost 3 bases and the J gene lost 4 bases, with 12 bases spanning the gap. Germline V gene data show CDR1 as ENHRY and CDR2 as SYGVKD. CDR3: CAISDGRGSYGYTF. In nucleotides, the CDR3 is TGTGCCATCAGTGACGGTAGAGGGTCCTATGGCTACACCTTC.

This chain uses TRBV10-3 with TRBJ1-5; D gene uncertain. Germline V gene lookup returns CDR1 ENHRY and CDR2 SYGVKD. V lost 6 bases to trimming and J lost 5 bases, with 14 bases between them. The length of the CDR3 is 14 residues. The DNA for the CDR3 is TGTGCCATCAGGTCAGCTCTACGAGATCAGCCCCAGCATTTT. It yields the protein CAIRSALRDQPQHF.

This chain links TRBV29-1 with TRBJ1-2; D remains unclear. The CDR3 sequence is 11 residues long. V lost 7 bases to trimming and J lost 9 bases, with 15 bases between them. Looked up from germline, CDR1 is SQVTM and CDR2 is ANQGSEA. The CDR3 DNA reads as TGCAGCGCCGCTGCTGGAGGGCGCTACACCTTC. Amino acids: CSAAAGGRYTF.

The V gene is TRBV7-6, the J gene TRBJ1-3; no clear D gene. The CDR3 sequence is 15 residues long. Germline values: CDR1 SGHVS, CDR2 FNYEAQ. The germline V and J ends were trimmed by 2 bases and 0 bases, with 8 bases remaining between them. The CDR3 loop reads CASSLSDTSGNTIYF. CDR3 coding DNA: TGTGCCAGCAGCTTATCCGACACCTCTGGAAACACCATATATTTT.

The chain couples TRBV20-1 to TRBJ2-1; 7 bases line up with TRBD2. Germline-derived CDR1 and CDR2 are DFQATT and SNEGSKA (reference sequence). J lost 5 bases, V lost 6 bases, and 7 bases had no gene match. The CDR3 extends over 13 amino acids. CDR3 protein: CSAWGGLNNEQFF. CDR3 coding DNA: TGCAGTGCCTGGGGGGGACTGAACAATGAGCAGTTCTTC.

Concerning this clonotype: This CDR3 is missing its conserved last phenylalanine or tryptophan, likely due to a read error. V usage is TRBV2 and J usage is TRBJ1-1; D is possibly TRBD1 (6 bases). CDR3 length: 12 residues. Germline V gene lookup returns CDR1 SNHLY and CDR2 FYNNEI. V lost 6 bases and J 2 bases, leaving 7 bases between the germline ends. CDR3 residues: CASRDSNTEAFL. The CDR3 region has the DNA TGTGCCAGCAGGGACAGCAACACTGAAGCTTTCCTT.

This chain uses TRBV12-3 or TRBV12-4 with TRBJ1-6; a weak D match, TRBD1 (5 bases). The CDR3 sequence is 14 residues long. The V gene lost 5 bases and the J gene lost 7 bases, with 12 bases spanning the gap. The CDR3 bases are TGTGCCAGCAGTGGGACCTCGGAGAATTCACCCCTCCACTTT. This translates into CASSGTSENSPLHF.

This clonotype has just a few counts. The CDR3 here is CASLLAGFNTQYF. The CDR3 nucleotides are TGTGCCAGCCTACTAGCGGGATTTAATACGCAGTATTTT. V and J are TRBV2 and TRBJ2-3, with 10 bases that match TRBD2. Germline V gene data show CDR1 as SNHLY and CDR2 as FYNNEI. There are 13 residues in the CDR3. Germline trimming cut 8 bases from V and 7 bases from J; bases unmatched to any gene: 6. Drawing the rest from reference TRBV2 and TRBJ2-3, the complete variable domain is EPEVTQTPSHQVTQMGQEVILRCVPISNHLYFYWYRQILGQKVEFLVSFYNNEISEKSEIFDDQFSVERPDGSNFTLKIRSTKLEDSAMYFCASLLAGFNTQYFGPGTRLTVL.

The table lists this clonotype with many counts. The chain joins TRBV20-1 to TRBJ2-7; TRBD1 matches 7 bases. V shed 8 bases and J 3 bases; nucleotides not matched to a gene: 4. The CDR3 contains 11 residues. Germline lookup yields CDR1 DFQATT and CDR2 SNEGSKA (reference sequence). The CDR3 here is CSSGQNYEQYF. CDR3 DNA sequence: TGCAGTTCGGGACAGAACTACGAGCAGTACTTC.

This chain links TRBV19 with TRBJ1-1, with D unresolved. CDR3 length: 13 residues. V lost 8 bases to trimming and J lost 6 bases, with 16 bases between them. Germline loops: CDR1 LNHDA, CDR2 SQIVND (reference sequence). This chain's CDR3 is CASVARGRAEAFF. The CDR3 bases are TGTGCCAGTGTCGCCAGAGGGAGGGCTGAAGCTTTCTTT.